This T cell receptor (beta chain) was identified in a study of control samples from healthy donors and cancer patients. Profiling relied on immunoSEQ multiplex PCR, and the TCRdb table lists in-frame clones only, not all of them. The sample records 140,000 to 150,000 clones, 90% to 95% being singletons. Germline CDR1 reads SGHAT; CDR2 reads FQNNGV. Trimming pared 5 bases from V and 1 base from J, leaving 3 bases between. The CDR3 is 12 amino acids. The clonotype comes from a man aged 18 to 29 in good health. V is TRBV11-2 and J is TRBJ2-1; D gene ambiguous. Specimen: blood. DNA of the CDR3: TGTGCCAGCAGCCGGTCCTACAATGAGCAGTTCTTC. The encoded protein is CASSRSYNEQFF. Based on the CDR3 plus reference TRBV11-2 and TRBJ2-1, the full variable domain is EAGVAQSPRYKIIEKRQSVAFWCNPISGHATLYWYQQILGQGPKLLIQFQNNGVVDDSQLPKDRFSAERLKGVDSTLKIQPAKLEDSAVYLCASSRSYNEQFFGPGTRLTVL.